The next 10 T cell receptor beta chains were all read from a single sample in a study of CD8 T cells in ankylosing spondylitis. Study results and caveats: A TCR beta motif of 8 or 9 highly homologous variants appeared characteristic of ankylosing spondylitis blood.

One entry per CDR3 protein, called by TCRdb with MiXCR from the 5' RACE reads. The sample contains 500,000 to 550,000 distinct CDR3 sequences, 9.5% to 15% of which appear only once. These receptors are not linked to any known antigen. The source material was blood, either unsorted or a sorted T cell fraction (not recorded which). The source is a male donor with ankylosing spondylitis.

This clonotype was observed at least ten times. The chain couples TRBV12-3 or TRBV12-4 to TRBJ2-7; D tentatively fits TRBD1 or TRBD2 (5 bases each). The CDR3 runs 14 residues. Between the trimmed V and J ends, which lost 0 bases and 2 bases, there was a span of 8 bases. CDR3 coding DNA: TGTGCCAGCAGTTTAGCAGGGACCCCCTACGAGCAGTACTTC. It encodes CASSLAGTPYEQYF.

This clonotype was picked up a small number of times. The chain links TRBV7-2 to TRBJ2-2; 12 bases match TRBD2. The CDR3 sequence is 16 residues long. Germline CDR1 and CDR2: SGHTA and FQGNSA. Trimming cost V 4 bases and J 7 bases; bases outside gene matches: 7. As DNA, the CDR3 is TGTGCCAGCAGCTCGACTAGCGGGAGATGGAGCGGGGAGCTGTTTTTT. Protein sequence: CASSSTSGRWSGELFF.

This clonotype came up many times. The V call is TRBV12-3 or TRBV12-4, the J call TRBJ2-3, with D possibly matching TRBD2 (5 bases). V was clipped by 3 bases and J by 0 bases, with 10 bases between them. The CDR3 totals 15 residues. The CDR3 sequence: CASSFEGPSTDTQYF. The CDR3 DNA is TGTGCCAGCAGTTTTGAGGGCCCTAGCACAGATACGCAGTATTTT.

The sample holds many counts of this clonotype. The V and J genes are TRBV20-1 and TRBJ1-5, with D possibly TRBD1 on 5 matching bases. The CDR3 extends over 15 amino acids. Germline-derived CDR1 and CDR2 are DFQATT and SNEGSKA (reference sequence). V lost 0 bases, J lost 7 bases, and 16 bases lay in between. The CDR3: CSARDLGAGRQPQHF. DNA of the CDR3: TGCAGTGCTAGAGATCTTGGGGCAGGGCGACAGCCCCAGCATTTT.

This clonotype was counted a few times. DNA for the CDR3: TGTGCCAGCAGTTTATCGGTCGGGGTAGTCAGCTACGAGCAGTACTTC. It yields the protein CASSLSVGVVSYEQYF. This rearrangement joins TRBV27 to TRBJ2-7; TRBD2 might be the D (5 bases). V lost 0 bases, J lost 3 bases, and 15 bases lay in between. From germline, CDR1 is MNHEY and CDR2 SMNVEV (reference sequence). This CDR3 region has 16 residues.

The rearrangement uses TRBV10-2 and TRBJ2-1, with 7 bases identical to TRBD2. The junction had 1 base not matched to a gene; V was cut back by 2 bases and J by 9 bases. Germline values: CDR1 WSHSY, CDR2 SAAADI. The CDR3 contains 12 residues. This CDR3 is CASSEIAGEQFF. The DNA for the CDR3 is TGCGCCAGCAGTGAGATAGCGGGTGAGCAGTTCTTC.

This clonotype has more than one count but fewer than ten. The rearrangement links TRBV6-5 to TRBJ1-6; TRBD1 might be the D (5 bases). CDR3 length: 13 residues. With 2 bases removed from V and 7 bases from J, the gap between germline ends came to 6 bases. Germline V gene data show CDR1 as MNHEY and CDR2 as SVGAGI. CDR3 nucleotide sequence: TGTGCCAGCAGTTACGACAGAAATTCACCCCTCCACTTT. It codes for CASSYDRNSPLHF.

Concerning this clonotype: One end of the junction does not line up with germline, which may come from a read error. This chain joins TRBV30 and TRBJ2-1; tentative D call: TRBD1 (6 bases). CDR3 size: 14 residues. The V gene's germline CDR1 is GTSNPN and CDR2 SVGIG (reference sequence). The CDR3 protein is CAWSDAPGASSCNF. The CDR3 DNA reads TGTGCCTGGAGTGACGCCCCAGGGGCCTCATCATGCAACTTC.

This clonotype was counted a few times. The CDR3 region is CASSFFWTAGEQYF. The CDR3, as DNA: TGTGCCAGCAGCTTTTTTTGGACTGCCGGGGAGCAGTACTTC. The chain links TRBV11-2 to TRBJ2-7; possible D gene TRBD2, 5 bases. Between the trimmed V and J ends, which lost 3 bases and 7 bases, there was a span of 16 bases. The CDR3 consists of 14 residues. Germline assignment: CDR1 SGHAT and CDR2 FQNNGV.

This clonotype was detected a few times. The V and J genes are TRBV7-6 and TRBJ2-1; TRBD2 matches at 7 bases. Unmatched junction bases numbered 7, after V lost 5 bases and J lost 0 bases. This CDR3 contains 16 residues. Germline V gene lookup returns CDR1 SGHVS and CDR2 FNYEAQ. The CDR3 is CASSRAAGISYNEQFF. The CDR3 nucleotides are TGTGCCAGCAGCCGAGCAGCGGGGATCTCCTACAATGAGCAGTTCTTC.